Each of the 3 T cell receptor beta chains below was sequenced from the same sample in a study of T cell changes during pregnancy in multiple sclerosis. Clones were sequenced by immunoSEQ multiplex PCR, and TCRdb holds only the in-frame ones, with some missing. The repertoire consists of under 15,000 clones, with 90% occurring once and the leading ten covering approximately 12%. Sequenced material: CD8+ T cells from peripheral blood mononuclear cells, taken after pregnancy. These receptors all stem from a female donor in good health, enrolled as a control in a pregnancy study.

This CDR3 reads CASSVGLAGGEQYF. DNA for the CDR3: TGTGCCAGCAGCGTAGGACTAGCGGGTGGCGAGCAGTACTTC. The chain links TRBV7-8 to TRBJ2-7; 11 bases line up with TRBD2. From germline, CDR1 is SGHVS and CDR2 FQNEAQ. V lost 5 bases, J lost 6 bases, and 6 bases stayed unmatched. The CDR3 runs 14 residues.

V and J are TRBV7-9 and TRBJ1-2, with D unclear. Trimming took 3 bases from V and 0 from J, leaving 20 bases between them. This CDR3 is built from 18 residues. From germline, CDR1 is SEHNR and CDR2 FQNEAQ (reference sequence). The CDR3 bases are TGTGCCAGCAGCTTCCCCCTGTTGCCCACAGTAACTAACTATGGCTACACCTTC. Residues: CASSFPLLPTVTNYGYTF. Combining the CDR3 with reference TRBV7-9 and TRBJ1-2 gives the whole variable domain DTGVSQNPRHKITKRGQNVTFRCDPISEHNRLYWYRQTLGQGPEFLTYFQNEAQLEKSRLLSDRFSAERPKGSFSTLEIQRTEQGDSAMYLCASSFPLLPTVTNYGYTFGSGTRLTVV.

This chain links TRBV2 with TRBJ1-5; D unclear. Germline V CDR1 and CDR2: SNHLY, FYNNEI. V lost 8 bases and J 0 bases, leaving 8 bases between the germline ends. The CDR3 extends over 13 amino acids. The CDR3 DNA reads TGTGCCAGCCAGTTTTATAGCAATCAGCCCCAGCATTTT. Encoded protein: CASQFYSNQPQHF.